Following are 23 T cell receptor beta chains from one sample sequenced in a study of CD8+ T cells in alopecia areata. Following extraction, RNA underwent reverse transcription to cDNA, which served as the sequencing template. TCRdb's table, derived via immunoSEQ multiplex PCR, lists solely in-frame clones and lacks some. The sample lists 150,000 or so clones, 49% seen once, with 18% in the top ten. The starting material was CD8+ T cells sorted from blood, obtained at week 0. These receptors all stem from a human donor with alopecia areata.

The chain is built from TRBV27 and TRBJ2-3, with a tentative D call TRBD2 (6 bases). Trimming removed 5 bases from V and 6 bases from J, with 15 bases in between. The germline CDR1 and CDR2 sequences are MNHEY and SMNVEV (reference sequence). The CDR3 contains 14 residues. CDR3 amino acids: CASSLPGGGDTQYF. The CDR3, as DNA: TGTGCCAGCAGTCTCCCCGGTGGGGGGGATACGCAGTATTTT.

The CDR3: CASNTAINQPQHF. The CDR3 region has the DNA TGTGCCAGTAACACAGCTATCAATCAGCCCCAGCATTTT. The rearrangement links TRBV19 to TRBJ1-5; D is ambiguous. Germline V gene data show CDR1 as LNHDA and CDR2 as SQIVND (reference sequence). The CDR3 length is 13 residues. Trimming removed 7 bases from V and 3 bases from J, with 10 bases in between.

This clone was picked up one time. The CDR3 loop reads CASSYTGQNQETQYF. The CDR3 nucleotides are TGTGCCAGCAGTTACACGGGACAGAACCAAGAGACCCAGTACTTC. This chain uses TRBV6-5 with TRBJ2-5; 7 nucleotides align to TRBD1. Germline V gene lookup returns CDR1 MNHEY and CDR2 SVGAGI. The CDR3 consists of 15 residues. V lost 2 bases, J lost 0 bases, and 3 bases stayed unmatched.

The J gene is TRBJ1-1, the V gene TRBV5-4, with D perhaps TRBD1 (6 bases). Germline-derived CDR1 and CDR2 are SGHNT and YYREEE (reference sequence). The V gene lost 2 bases and the J gene lost 6 bases, with 23 bases spanning the gap. This CDR3 comprises 17 residues. The CDR3 sequence: CASSFGEYGGRGPEAFF. CDR3 coding DNA: TGTGCCAGCAGCTTTGGGGAATACGGGGGGCGCGGTCCTGAAGCTTTCTTT.

The chain uses TRBV30 and TRBJ2-7, with TRBD1 matching over 9 bases. The CDR3 runs to 14 residues. Losses at the gene ends were 2 bases for V and 3 bases for J; bases not matched to a gene: 5. Germline lookup yields CDR1 GTSNPN and CDR2 SVGIG (reference sequence). The CDR3 loop reads CAWSQGTGNYEQYF. For the CDR3, the DNA is TGTGCCTGGAGTCAGGGGACAGGGAACTACGAGCAGTACTTC.

The V call is TRBV25-1, the J call TRBJ2-1; D is unclear. This CDR3 has 15 amino acids. V shed 8 bases and J shed 8 bases, with 22 bases lying between them. CDR1 and CDR2 (germline): MGHDK, SYGVNS. Here the CDR3 DNA reads TGTGCCAGCGGGGAATGGGTCCCGCGAGGCTATGAGCAGTTCTTC. Protein product: CASGEWVPRGYEQFF.

The chain joins TRBV7-6 to TRBJ2-1, with D perhaps matching TRBD2 (6 bases). This CDR3 region has 17 residues. In germline, CDR1 is SGHVS, CDR2 FNYEAQ. The V end lost 1 base, the J end lost 0 bases, and 13 bases lay between the germline ends. The CDR3 sequence: CASSLVPGESSYNEQFF. The DNA for the CDR3 is TGTGCCAGCAGCTTAGTTCCGGGGGAGAGCTCCTACAATGAGCAGTTCTTC.

J is TRBJ1-1 and V is TRBV5-6; no reliable D call. V was trimmed by 0 bases and J by 7 bases, leaving 7 bases between them. The CDR3 length is 12 residues. CDR1 is SGHDT, CDR2 YYEEEE, per germline. CDR3 sequence reads: CASSLDLGEAFF. The CDR3 bases are TGTGCCAGCAGCTTGGACCTAGGTGAAGCTTTCTTT.

This clone appeared a few times. The chain combines TRBV27 with TRBJ2-5; D is uncertain. Germline values: CDR1 MNHEY, CDR2 SMNVEV (reference sequence). This CDR3 spans 12 amino acids. V lost 3 bases, J lost 5 bases, and 7 bases lay in between. CDR3 sequence reads: CASSFQGETQYF. CDR3 nucleotides: TGTGCCAGCAGTTTTCAAGGGGAGACCCAGTACTTC.

The table lists this clone with a few counts. The chain couples TRBV12-5 to TRBJ1-1; D unclear. Germline values: CDR1 LGHNT, CDR2 FRNRAP. This CDR3 contains 14 residues. Trimming shortened V by 11 bases and J by 4 bases, and 20 bases separated the two germline ends. The CDR3 loop reads CASRTGLGRTEAFF. The DNA of the CDR3 is TGTGCTTCCCGTACGGGCTTAGGACGCACTGAAGCTTTCTTT.

This sequence joins TRBV6-5 and TRBJ2-7, with D perhaps matching TRBD2 (6 bases). The length of the CDR3 is 14 residues. Germline loops: CDR1 MNHEY, CDR2 SVGAGI. Trimming removed 5 bases from V and 5 bases from J, with 16 bases in between. CDR3 DNA: TGTGCCAGCAGTCTACGCGGGGTTTTCCACGAGCAGTACTTC. It is translated as CASSLRGVFHEQYF.

This chain joins TRBV5-4 and TRBJ2-7; TRBD1 might be the D (6 bases). V was pared by 0 bases and J by 2 bases, with 15 bases between. The germline V gene has CDR1 SGHNT and CDR2 YYREEE (reference sequence). This CDR3 contains 16 residues. The CDR3 loop is CASSLETGDRPYEQYF. The CDR3 nucleotides are TGTGCCAGCAGCTTGGAGACAGGCGACCGACCCTACGAGCAGTACTTC.

The V call is TRBV7-9, the J call TRBJ2-3; unclear D gene. The CDR3 length is 13 residues. V lost 1 base, J lost 4 bases, and 6 bases lay in between. CDR1 and CDR2 from the germline V gene are SEHNR and FQNEAQ (reference sequence). The CDR3 sequence is CASSLGAADTQYF. Here the CDR3 DNA reads TGTGCCAGCAGCTTAGGGGCGGCAGATACGCAGTATTTT.

This rearrangement joins TRBV27 to TRBJ2-7; 9 bases match TRBD2. The CDR3 consists of 16 residues. The germline gives CDR1 MNHEY, CDR2 SMNVEV (reference sequence). V dropped 1 base and J dropped 2; count of bases not matched to a gene: 6. CDR3 nucleotides: TGTGCCAGCAGTTTATTAGCGGGGGCCCCCACCTACGAGCAGTACTTC. Translated, it gives CASSLLAGAPTYEQYF.

This clone was found a few times. The chain has TRBV28 and TRBJ2-7; D perhaps matches TRBD1 (5 bases). Germline V gene sequence: CDR1 MDHEN, CDR2 SYDVKM. V gave up 2 bases and J gave up 3 bases, with 8 bases separating them. The CDR3 loop spans 13 amino acids. CDR3: CASSLGHLYEQYF. DNA of the CDR3: TGTGCCAGCAGTTTAGGACATCTCTACGAGCAGTACTTC.

The sample holds a few counts of this clone. The sample has other DNA sequences that encode this CDR3 too. The chain recombines TRBV5-6 with TRBJ2-1; D uncertain. CDR1 and CDR2 from the germline V gene are SGHDT and YYEEEE. Trimming took 0 bases from V and 2 from J, leaving 0 bases between them. This CDR3 spans 12 amino acids. CDR3 residues: CASSLAYNEQFF. For the CDR3, the DNA is TGTGCCAGCAGCTTGGCCTACAATGAGCAGTTCTTC.

The chain recombines TRBV6-5 with TRBJ2-1; TRBD1 is a possible D gene (6 bases). Germline lookup yields CDR1 MNHEY and CDR2 SVGAGI. The ends were cut back, 2 bases at V and 9 bases at J, with 8 bases in the middle. This CDR3 region has 12 residues. The CDR3 bases are TGTGCCAGCAGTTACCAGGGGAGTGAGCAGTTCTTC. Its translation is CASSYQGSEQFF.

This clone occurred a few times. V is TRBV4-3 and J is TRBJ2-3; 7 nucleotides line up with TRBD1. The trim removed 3 bases at V and 8 bases at J, leaving 11 bases unmatched. The CDR3 length is 15 residues. Germline CDR1 is LGHNA and CDR2 is YSLEER. The CDR3 sequence is CASSHRGQSLSTQYF. The CDR3 DNA is TGCGCCAGCAGCCATAGGGGACAGAGCTTGAGTACGCAGTATTTT.

The J gene is TRBJ2-3, the V gene TRBV6-6; TRBD1 is a possible D gene (6 bases). This CDR3 is built from 15 residues. Germline CDR1 and CDR2: MNHNY and SVGAGI (reference sequence). Trimming took off 5 bases at V and 1 base at J, with 13 bases between the two ends. CDR3 amino acids: CASSQLKGGTDTQYF. The CDR3, as DNA: TGTGCCAGCAGTCAACTTAAGGGGGGCACAGATACGCAGTATTTT.

Only a few counts were recorded for this clone. The chain employs TRBV7-8 and TRBJ2-3, with 7 positions matching TRBD2. V was pared by 7 bases and J by 1 base, with 8 bases of the junction left unmatched. This CDR3 contains 15 residues. Germline V gene sequence: CDR1 SGHVS, CDR2 FQNEAQ. CDR3 amino acids: CASMRMAGGTDTQYF. As DNA, the CDR3 is TGTGCCAGCATGCGGATGGCGGGGGGCACAGATACGCAGTATTTT.

This clone was seen a handful of times. A read error likely explains this, since a far larger clone differs by one base. The gene calls are TRBV6-5 and TRBJ2-7; 8 nucleotides match TRBD1. Germline assignment: CDR1 MNHEY and CDR2 SVGAGI. The CDR3 consists of 13 residues. V lost 6 bases and J lost 3; bases outside the gene matches: 4. The DNA of the CDR3 is TGTGCCAGCAGCTCGGGACAGGACTACGAGCAGTACTTC. It yields the protein CASSSGQDYEQYF.

Regarding this clone: The junction and the germline gene differ at one end; a read error may be behind it. CDR3 coding DNA: TGTACCAGCAGGCCCGGGACAGGGGGGATTTCACCCCTCCACTTT. This encodes CTSRPGTGGISPLHF. This rearrangement joins TRBV6-5 to TRBJ1-6; 11 bases align to TRBD1. The germline V gene has CDR1 MNHEY and CDR2 SVGAGI. The CDR3 runs to 15 residues.

The rearrangement uses TRBV14 and TRBJ1-1; D possibly corresponds to TRBD1 (6 bases). The germline CDR1 and CDR2 sequences are SGHDN and FVKESK. The length of the CDR3 is 15 residues. V was pared by 3 bases and J by 4 bases, with 15 bases between. The CDR3 spells CASSHRQAFGTEAFF. The DNA of the CDR3 is TGTGCCAGCAGCCACCGACAGGCCTTTGGCACTGAAGCTTTCTTT.